This passage covers 29 T cell receptor beta chains from one sample sequenced in a study of breast tumors, draining lymph nodes, adjacent tissues. In TCRdb, the multiplex PCR reads were re-called with MiXCR into one record per CDR3 protein. The sample lists around 17,000 distinct CDR3 sequences; 40% to 55% were seen once. Sequencing was performed on tumor-adjacent breast tissue. The source of these receptors is a female donor with breast cancer. Some clones in this sample may be carry-over from other donors' samples.

This clonotype was counted a few times. As DNA, the CDR3 is TGTGCCAGTAGTAGACAGGCAGACACTGAAGCTTTCTTT. Translation: CASSRQADTEAFF. The rearrangement links TRBV19 to TRBJ1-1; D may be TRBD1 (6 bases). This CDR3 spans 13 amino acids. Trimming removed 4 bases from V and 3 bases from J, with 9 bases in between. Germline V lookup: CDR1 LNHDA, CDR2 SQIVND (reference sequence).

This clonotype was seen many times. The J gene is TRBJ2-1, the V gene TRBV19; 8 bases fit TRBD2. CDR1 and CDR2 (germline): LNHDA, SQIVND (reference sequence). With V trimmed by 4 bases and J by 5 bases, 13 bases remained unmatched. This CDR3 has 17 residues. CDR3 region: CASSTLRRLAPNNEQFF. The CDR3 DNA reads TGTGCCAGTAGTACCCTCCGGCGACTAGCGCCCAACAATGAGCAGTTCTTC.

This clonotype is medium-sized. This rearrangement joins TRBV12-3 or TRBV12-4 to TRBJ2-5; D is unclear. CDR3 length: 11 amino acids. V was cut by 5 bases and J by 6 bases, with 7 bases left in between. The chain's CDR3 is CASSLSQTQYF. CDR3 DNA sequence: TGTGCCAGCAGTCTATCGCAGACCCAGTACTTC.

This clonotype was counted ten times or more. This may come from a read error, since a much larger clone is one base off. This rearrangement joins TRBV20-1 to TRBJ2-5; D is ambiguous. Germline loops: CDR1 DFQATT, CDR2 SNEGSKA (reference sequence). The CDR3 length is 14 residues. Written as DNA, the CDR3 is TGCAGTGCTTTAGGACCCCGCGCTCAAGCGACCCAGTACTTC. Its protein product is CSALGPRAQATQYF.

The V gene is TRBV7-9, the J gene TRBJ2-7; D is uncertain. The V and J ends lost 0 bases and 7 bases respectively, with 13 bases between them. The germline V gene encodes CDR1 SEHNR and CDR2 FQNEAQ (reference sequence). The CDR3 has 14 residues. The CDR3 here is CASSLADGPTEQYF. The CDR3 DNA reads as TGTGCCAGCAGCTTAGCAGACGGACCGACGGAGCAGTACTTC. The complete variable domain, with remaining parts taken from reference TRBV7-9 and TRBJ2-7, reads DTGVSQNPRHKITKRGQNVTFRCDPISEHNRLYWYRQTLGQGPEFLTYFQNEAQLEKSRLLSDRFSAERPKGSFSTLEIQRTEQGDSAMYLCASSLADGPTEQYFGPGTRLTVT.

Comment on this clonotype: A single base separates this from a much larger clone, so it may be a read error. The J gene is TRBJ2-1, the V gene TRBV9; 10 bases agree with TRBD2. In germline, CDR1 is SGDLS, CDR2 YYNGEE. The CDR3 loop spans 17 amino acids. Losses at the gene ends were 6 bases for V and 9 bases for J; bases not matched to a gene: 18. The CDR3 region has the DNA TGTGCCAGCACCGAGACGGGCGGGGCTAGCGGGAGAGCTGAGCAGTTCTTC. It translates to CASTETGGASGRAEQFF.

This clonotype was counted ten times or more. The chain carries TRBV7-8 and TRBJ1-2, with 7 bases matching TRBD1. The CDR3 is 14 residues long. The trim removed 0 bases at V and 4 bases at J, leaving 2 bases unmatched. Germline V CDR1 and CDR2: SGHVS, FQNEAQ. The CDR3 DNA sequence: TGTGCCAGCAGCTTAGCAGCAGGGGGCTATGGCTACACCTTC. It yields the protein CASSLAAGGYGYTF.

This clonotype was picked up many times. The chain combines TRBV2 with TRBJ2-4, with 9 bases lining up with TRBD1. Germline loops: CDR1 SNHLY, CDR2 FYNNEI. The ends lost 5 bases at V and 0 bases at J; junction bases unmatched: 8. The CDR3 spans 17 residues. The CDR3 loop reads CASSPGTGSRAKNIQYF. The CDR3 nucleotides read TGTGCCAGCAGTCCCGGGACAGGGAGTAGAGCCAAAAACATTCAGTACTTC.

This clonotype appeared many times. The chain employs TRBV5-6 and TRBJ2-1; no firm D call. Trimming removed 4 bases from V and 4 bases from J, with 18 bases in between. This CDR3 region has 16 residues. CDR1 and CDR2 from the germline V gene are SGHDT and YYEEEE. The CDR3 DNA reads as TGTGCCAGCAGCCTGTCCGCCACCCGGCTTTACAATGAGCAGTTCTTC. As protein: CASSLSATRLYNEQFF.

This clonotype appeared a few times. The chain employs TRBV19 and TRBJ2-3, with 13 bases aligning to TRBD2. Germline V gives CDR1 LNHDA, CDR2 SQIVND (reference sequence). After removal of 3 bases from V and 5 bases from J, the junction contained 5 bases not matched to a gene. The CDR3 spans 16 residues. The DNA of the CDR3 is TGTGCCAGTAGTATTGGACTAGCGGGAGAGGGAGATACGCAGTATTTT. It specifies CASSIGLAGEGDTQYF.

This rearrangement joins TRBV3-2 to TRBJ2-7. TRBV3-2 is a recognized pseudogene. This CDR3 spans 13 amino acids. CDR3 protein: CASRRQSSYEQYF. The CDR3 bases are TGTGCCAGCAGACGACAGAGCTCCTACGAGCAGTACTTC.

This sequence joins TRBV5-5 and TRBJ2-1; 14 bases align to TRBD2. The CDR3 loop spans 16 amino acids. The V gene end was trimmed by 4 bases and the J gene end by 7 bases; junction bases not matched to a gene: 7. The germline V gene has CDR1 SGHKS and CDR2 YYEKEE (reference sequence). The CDR3 DNA is TGTGCCAGCAGCCCGATGGGGACTAGCGGGGGTAATGAGCAGTTCTTC. Its translation is CASSPMGTSGGNEQFF.

CDR3 loop: CASTNLAGGTDTQYF. The DNA for the CDR3 is TGTGCCAGCACCAATCTAGCGGGGGGGACAGATACGCAGTATTTT. The chain carries TRBV5-8 and TRBJ2-3; 12 bases map to TRBD2. Trimming cost V 6 bases and J 3 bases; bases outside gene matches: 5. Per germline, CDR1 SGHTS and CDR2 YDEGEE. There are 15 residues in the CDR3.

This clonotype appeared many times. V and J are TRBV7-2 and TRBJ2-1; 8 positions match TRBD2. The CDR3 totals 16 residues. Germline loops: CDR1 SGHTA, CDR2 FQGNSA. V shed 4 bases, J shed 8 bases, and the junction held 13 bases outside the gene matches. The CDR3 protein is CASSSKASSGGYEQFF. Written as DNA, the CDR3 is TGTGCCAGCAGCTCCAAAGCATCCAGCGGGGGCTATGAGCAGTTCTTC. The full variable domain, completed using reference TRBV7-2 and TRBJ2-1, is GAGVSQSPSNKVTEKGKDVELRCDPISGHTALYWYRQSLGQGLEFLIYFQGNSAPDKSGLPSDRFSAERTGGSVSTLTIQRTQQEDSAVYLCASSSKASSGGYEQFFGPGTRLTVL.

Judged by abundance, this clonotype is medium-sized. CDR3 residues: CASSYTARSSPLHF. The DNA of the CDR3 is TGTGCCAGCAGTTATACGGCCCGCAGTTCGCCCCTCCACTTT. The chain carries TRBV6-2 or TRBV6-3 and TRBJ1-6; D is uncertain. V lost 3 bases, J lost 13 bases, and 16 bases lay in between. The germline V gene has CDR1 MNHEY and CDR2 SVGEGT. This CDR3 comprises 14 residues.

The chain joins TRBV12-3 or TRBV12-4 to TRBJ1-6, with 8 bases aligning to TRBD1. CDR3 length: 14 residues. V lost 5 bases, J lost 11 bases, and 8 bases stayed unmatched. In nucleotides, the CDR3 is TGTGCCAGCAGTCCCGGACAGGGAGATCCACCCCTCCACTTT. As protein: CASSPGQGDPPLHF.

The chain links TRBV20-1 to TRBJ1-2, with a tentative D call TRBD1 (5 bases). Germline lookup yields CDR1 DFQATT and CDR2 SNEGSKA (reference sequence). The V end was cut by 0 bases, the J end by 6 bases, with 14 bases between. The CDR3 has 14 amino acids. In nucleotides, the CDR3 is TGCAGTGCTAGAGATCAGAGTGGGGGTCATGGCTACACCTTC. It yields the protein CSARDQSGGHGYTF.

About this clonotype: One junction end does not reproduce the germline sequence, and a read error may be involved. The genes are TRBV7-2 and TRBJ1-2; 9 bases match TRBD1. The CDR3 is 16 amino acids. The V gene's germline CDR1 is SGHTA and CDR2 FQGNSA. The CDR3 reads CARSMGQGGESYGHAF. Written as DNA, the CDR3 is TGTGCCCGCAGCATGGGACAGGGAGGGGAAAGCTATGGCCACGCCTTC.

The count of this clonotype is one. The germline gene is not matched at one end of the junction; a read error may be the cause. The chain combines TRBV5-8 with TRBJ2-7, with 11 nucleotides matching TRBD2. The germline V gene has CDR1 SGHTS and CDR2 YDEGEE. The CDR3 consists of 14 residues. The chain's CDR3 is CAGTNLAGGNEQCF. CDR3 coding DNA: TGTGCCGGCACCAACCTAGCGGGAGGTAACGAGCAGTGCTTC. The full variable domain, rest sourced from reference TRBV5-8 and TRBJ2-7, is EAGVTQSPTHLIKTRGQQATLRCSPISGHTSVYWYQQALGLGLQFLLWYDEGEERNRGNFPPRFSGRQFPNYSSELNVNALELEDSALYLCAGTNLAGGNEQCFGPGTRLTVT.

This clonotype was found many times. The rearrangement links TRBV7-9 to TRBJ2-3; TRBD1 aligns across 9 bases. J lost 4 bases, V lost 5 bases, and 16 bases had no gene match. This CDR3 has 18 amino acids. Germline values: CDR1 SEHNR, CDR2 FQNEAQ (reference sequence). The CDR3 loop reads CASSLSVGGTGRADTQYF. For the CDR3, the DNA is TGTGCCAGCAGCCTTAGCGTGGGAGGGACAGGGCGCGCAGATACGCAGTATTTT.

This clonotype was counted between two and nine times. The chain employs TRBV7-6 and TRBJ2-1, with 10 bases lining up with TRBD1. The CDR3 spans 19 residues. The germline V gene has CDR1 SGHVS and CDR2 FNYEAQ. Trimming took 1 base from V and 0 from J; bases not matched to a gene: 9. CDR3 residues: CASSLEWTGGPSSYNEQFF. In nucleotides, the CDR3 is TGTGCCAGCAGCTTAGAGTGGACAGGGGGTCCTAGCTCCTACAATGAGCAGTTCTTC.

By proportion, this clonotype is medium-sized. The V gene is TRBV19, the J gene TRBJ1-2; D possibly corresponds to TRBD1 (5 bases). The ends were cut back, 3 bases at V and 2 bases at J, with 7 bases in the middle. This CDR3 contains 13 residues. The germline V gene has CDR1 LNHDA and CDR2 SQIVND (reference sequence). The DNA of the CDR3 is TGTGCCAGTAGTATGGGGCAGAACTATGGCTACACCTTC. Encoded protein: CASSMGQNYGYTF.

V usage is TRBV2 and J usage is TRBJ2-7; D is possibly TRBD1 (6 bases). CDR1 and CDR2 from the germline V gene are SNHLY and FYNNEI. V shed 7 bases and J shed 2 bases, with 24 bases lying between them. The CDR3 is 17 amino acids. This CDR3 reads CASITGTTTRGPYEQYF. CDR3 in DNA: TGTGCCAGCATCACCGGGACAACAACACGGGGCCCCTACGAGCAGTACTTC.

The rearrangement joins TRBV7-9 to TRBJ1-4, with D tentatively TRBD1 (5 bases). V lost 5 bases to trimming and J lost 7 bases, with 17 bases between them. This CDR3 has 15 residues. CDR1 and CDR2 (germline): SEHNR, FQNEAQ (reference sequence). In nucleotides, the CDR3 is TGTGCCAGCAGCATTACAACGGGTGGGGGTGAAAAACTGTTTTTT. This gives the protein CASSITTGGGEKLFF.

This clonotype was recorded many times. With a much larger clone just one base away, this may be a read error. The V call is TRBV6-2 or TRBV6-3, the J call TRBJ1-6; D is uncertain. Germline CDR1 reads MNHEY; CDR2 reads SVGEGT. This CDR3 is built from 13 residues. V gave up 10 bases and J gave up 8 bases, with 15 bases separating them. For the CDR3, the DNA is TGTGCCACCCGGCCGGGGAGGCATTCACCCCTCCACTTT. It yields the protein CATRPGRHSPLHF.

This clonotype occurred once. Lacking the conserved final phenylalanine or tryptophan, this CDR3 likely reflects a read error. J is TRBJ2-1 and V is TRBV20-1, with 13 bases lining up with TRBD2. The CDR3 has 17 amino acids. Germline CDR1 and CDR2: DFQATT and SNEGSKA (reference sequence). CDR3 nucleotide sequence: TGCAATGCTAGAGTCCCCAGGACTAGCGGGGGTGGGAATGAGCAGTTCTCC. This sequence encodes CNARVPRTSGGGNEQFS.

The V gene is TRBV10-3, the J gene TRBJ2-7; the match to TRBD1 covers 8 bases. CDR3 length equals 13 residues. Germline lookup yields CDR1 ENHRY and CDR2 SYGVKD. Trimming removed 6 bases from V and 2 bases from J; junction bases left unmatched: 3. CDR3 region: CAIRRQGTYEQYF. DNA for the CDR3: TGTGCCATCAGACGACAGGGGACCTACGAGCAGTACTTC.

The V gene is TRBV2, the J gene TRBJ2-2; D may correspond to TRBD1 or TRBD2 (5 bases each). Trimming removed 6 bases from V and 11 bases from J, with 25 bases in between. The germline V gene has CDR1 SNHLY and CDR2 FYNNEI. CDR3 length equals 16 residues. The CDR3 DNA sequence: TGTGCCAGCAGCCCCTTCCGGGACGTTTTAATCGATGAGCTGTTTTTT. It yields the protein CASSPFRDVLIDELFF.

This clonotype has at least ten counts. The rearrangement uses TRBV6-5 and TRBJ2-7, with 7 bases lining up with TRBD1. V dropped 5 bases and J dropped 4; count of bases not matched to a gene: 11. The CDR3 sequence is 15 residues long. CDR1 is MNHEY and CDR2 is SVGAGI in the germline V gene. CDR3 residues: CASSRISGTAYEQYF. The CDR3, as DNA: TGTGCCAGCAGTCGAATTTCCGGGACAGCTTACGAGCAGTACTTC.